This T cell receptor (beta chain) was sequenced in a study of response to subunit inactivated influenza vaccine. On this clonotype: Its antigen is as yet unknown. The junction does not match germline at one end; this may be a read error.

TCRdb called the RT-PCR reads again in MiXCR, with one record for every CDR3 protein. The sample records about 570,000 distinct CDR3 sequences, roughly 12% being singletons. CDR3 size: 13 residues. The V gene's germline CDR1 is SGHAT and CDR2 FQNNGV. General study points: The study's authors posited that every seasonal influenza vaccination enlists few new T cells.

The same data also went into a second study, on T cells expressing NK-cell markers. That investigation notes: With UMIs, 5'RACE template switching was used to make TCR beta cDNA. The TCR beta repertoires originated in sorted CD3+CD56+NKG2C+, CD3+CD56+NKG2C- and CD3+CD56-NKG2C+ T cells. Within the sequenced cohort of eight donors, seven exhibited HCMV seropositivity and one was seronegative. The dominant NKG2C+ clonotypes represented roughly 1.0-7.5% of CD8+ T cells in six donors.

The sample here was PBMCs from blood, taken on the day of vaccination. This chain connects TRBV11-2 to TRBJ2-7; 8 bases line up with TRBD1. The origin of this receptor is a man aged 50 to 60 who received an inactivated influenza vaccine. CDR3 nucleotide sequence: TGTGCCAGCAGCCCCCGGACAGGGAACGAGCATTACTTC. It translates to CASSPRTGNEHYF.